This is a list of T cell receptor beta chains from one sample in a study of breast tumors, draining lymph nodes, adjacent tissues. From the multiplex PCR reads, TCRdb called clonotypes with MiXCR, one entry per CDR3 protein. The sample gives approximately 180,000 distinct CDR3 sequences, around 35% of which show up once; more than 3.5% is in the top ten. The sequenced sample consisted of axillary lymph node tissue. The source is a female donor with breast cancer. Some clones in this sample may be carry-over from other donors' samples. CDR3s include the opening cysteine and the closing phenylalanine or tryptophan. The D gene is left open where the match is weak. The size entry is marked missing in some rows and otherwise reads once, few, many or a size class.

DNA: TGTGCCAGCAGCTCCGACAGGCGAACCTACGAGCAATACTTC
CDR3: CASSSDRRTYEQYF
size: .
D: .
length: 14
J: TRBJ2-7
V: TRBV5-4

DNA: TGTGCCAGCAGCCTGGGGACCCTCGAGCAGTTCTTC
CDR3: CASSLGTLEQFF
size: many
D: .
length: 12
J: TRBJ2-1
V: TRBV28

DNA: TGTGCCAGCAGCTTCGGGGGATCCCTTATCTATGGCTACACCTTC
CDR3: CASSFGGSLIYGYTF
size: many
D: .
length: 15
J: TRBJ1-2
V: TRBV7-2

DNA: TGTGCCAGCACCAAAGGGCCCACGGAACGAGAGACCCAGTACTTC
CDR3: CASTKGPTERETQYF
size: few
D: .
length: 15
J: TRBJ2-5
V: TRBV5-4

DNA: TGTGCCAGCAGGAGCACCAACACCGGGGGGCTGTTTTTT
CDR3: CASRSTNTGGLFF
size: .
D: .
length: 13
J: TRBJ2-2
V: TRBV5-5

DNA: TGTGCCAGCAGCCGAGAAATCTCTGGGGCCAACGTCCTGACTTTC
CDR3: CASSREISGANVLTF
size: many
D: .
length: 15
J: TRBJ2-6
V: TRBV7-3

DNA: TGTGCCACCAGCCCCGGGACAGGTACAGGGGAGCAGTACTTC
CDR3: CATSPGTGTGEQYF
size: many
D: TRBD1
length: 14
J: TRBJ2-7
V: TRBV10-3

DNA: TGTGCCAGCAGTAATCAGGGTTCCGGGGCCAACGTCCTGACTTTC
CDR3: CASSNQGSGANVLTF
size: many
D: .
length: 15
J: TRBJ2-6
V: TRBV28

DNA: TGTGCCAGCAGTCGGGCCGGGGGGGCCTATGGCTACACCTTC
CDR3: CASSRAGGAYGYTF
size: many
D: .
length: 14
J: TRBJ1-2
V: TRBV9

DNA: TGTGCCAGCAGCGAAGCCGGGACTAGCGGGAGCCCCTACAATGAGCAGTTCTTC
CDR3: CASSEAGTSGSPYNEQFF
size: many
D: TRBD2
length: 18
J: TRBJ2-1
V: TRBV5-4